This T cell receptor beta chain originates from a study of cytomegalovirus exposure and HLA in healthy donors (dated by TCRdb to the late 2010s). As for the study more broadly: The 666 repertoires of the first cohort and the 120 validation repertoires were produced on the same platform, according to a later analysis. A separate validation cohort of roughly 130 different subjects was used in addition to the 666-subject first cohort. The aim of the study was to test whether cataloging public T cell receptors could identify signatures of past pathogen exposure. High-throughput TCR immunosequencing, statistical association of individual TCRs with disease status, and machine learning were combined to predict cytomegalovirus infection status. Beyond this particular receptor, the publication reports: While some public TCRs were present in many individuals, most TCR sequences turned up only very rarely across donors. The classifier was reported to diagnose cytomegalovirus status with high specificity and sensitivity in both the original cohort and the validation cohort. The authors suggested that the approach could potentially be extended to other disease states and immunological phenotypes. A few of the identified cytomegalovirus-associated TCR beta chains were confirmed in vitro to be specific for cytomegalovirus antigens. A later analysis found that TCRs clustered in the first cohort also tended to co-occur in the 120 validation repertoires, with approximately 95% of cluster scores above 0. A later analysis had no HLA typing for the validation cohort, so co-occurrence there was scored across all 130 or so repertoires. The study listed 150 to 200 TCR beta chains as associated with cytomegalovirus.

Donors formed part of the validation cohort, which comprised fewer than 150 subjects and was distinct from the first cohort of 690 or so subjects. There are a few counts of this clone. Its target antigen remains unknown. There are no base qualities to consult, and no much larger clone falls within one base. Library preparation was by the immunoSEQ multiplex PCR assay. The authors processed their data as follows. A statistical classification framework was developed to diagnose cytomegalovirus status using the catalog of TCR beta chain sequences. The table comes from immuneACCESS by way of TCRdb, which keeps in-frame sequences with V and J called. Part of the clones is missing from these tables; in studies checked, under half for an unresolved V gene and the rest for unknown reasons. V and J calls and clone size follow that table, whereas D and trimming were derived from the DNA. A total of under 150,000 clones appear in this sample, less than 90% of them only once. The ten largest clones represent less than 3.5% of the sample.

From its cysteine to its phenylalanine, the CDR3 spans 15 amino acids. The only DNA kept is the CDR3, 45 bases in frame from the first base. V and J are trimmed by 6 bases and 1 base, and the gene matches miss 5 bases of the junction. The germline V gene specifies KGHSH as CDR1 and LQKENI as CDR2. In this chain, TRBV18 is recombined with TRBJ2-7; TRBD2 lines up with 11 middle nucleotides. This TCR derives from a man aged 18 to 30 in good health and CMV-seronegative. The sequencing input was PBMCs. For the CDR3, the sequence is CASSPSGGSSYEQYF. The base sequence is TGTGCCAGCTCTCCTAGCGGGGGGTCTTCCTACGAGCAGTACTTC.